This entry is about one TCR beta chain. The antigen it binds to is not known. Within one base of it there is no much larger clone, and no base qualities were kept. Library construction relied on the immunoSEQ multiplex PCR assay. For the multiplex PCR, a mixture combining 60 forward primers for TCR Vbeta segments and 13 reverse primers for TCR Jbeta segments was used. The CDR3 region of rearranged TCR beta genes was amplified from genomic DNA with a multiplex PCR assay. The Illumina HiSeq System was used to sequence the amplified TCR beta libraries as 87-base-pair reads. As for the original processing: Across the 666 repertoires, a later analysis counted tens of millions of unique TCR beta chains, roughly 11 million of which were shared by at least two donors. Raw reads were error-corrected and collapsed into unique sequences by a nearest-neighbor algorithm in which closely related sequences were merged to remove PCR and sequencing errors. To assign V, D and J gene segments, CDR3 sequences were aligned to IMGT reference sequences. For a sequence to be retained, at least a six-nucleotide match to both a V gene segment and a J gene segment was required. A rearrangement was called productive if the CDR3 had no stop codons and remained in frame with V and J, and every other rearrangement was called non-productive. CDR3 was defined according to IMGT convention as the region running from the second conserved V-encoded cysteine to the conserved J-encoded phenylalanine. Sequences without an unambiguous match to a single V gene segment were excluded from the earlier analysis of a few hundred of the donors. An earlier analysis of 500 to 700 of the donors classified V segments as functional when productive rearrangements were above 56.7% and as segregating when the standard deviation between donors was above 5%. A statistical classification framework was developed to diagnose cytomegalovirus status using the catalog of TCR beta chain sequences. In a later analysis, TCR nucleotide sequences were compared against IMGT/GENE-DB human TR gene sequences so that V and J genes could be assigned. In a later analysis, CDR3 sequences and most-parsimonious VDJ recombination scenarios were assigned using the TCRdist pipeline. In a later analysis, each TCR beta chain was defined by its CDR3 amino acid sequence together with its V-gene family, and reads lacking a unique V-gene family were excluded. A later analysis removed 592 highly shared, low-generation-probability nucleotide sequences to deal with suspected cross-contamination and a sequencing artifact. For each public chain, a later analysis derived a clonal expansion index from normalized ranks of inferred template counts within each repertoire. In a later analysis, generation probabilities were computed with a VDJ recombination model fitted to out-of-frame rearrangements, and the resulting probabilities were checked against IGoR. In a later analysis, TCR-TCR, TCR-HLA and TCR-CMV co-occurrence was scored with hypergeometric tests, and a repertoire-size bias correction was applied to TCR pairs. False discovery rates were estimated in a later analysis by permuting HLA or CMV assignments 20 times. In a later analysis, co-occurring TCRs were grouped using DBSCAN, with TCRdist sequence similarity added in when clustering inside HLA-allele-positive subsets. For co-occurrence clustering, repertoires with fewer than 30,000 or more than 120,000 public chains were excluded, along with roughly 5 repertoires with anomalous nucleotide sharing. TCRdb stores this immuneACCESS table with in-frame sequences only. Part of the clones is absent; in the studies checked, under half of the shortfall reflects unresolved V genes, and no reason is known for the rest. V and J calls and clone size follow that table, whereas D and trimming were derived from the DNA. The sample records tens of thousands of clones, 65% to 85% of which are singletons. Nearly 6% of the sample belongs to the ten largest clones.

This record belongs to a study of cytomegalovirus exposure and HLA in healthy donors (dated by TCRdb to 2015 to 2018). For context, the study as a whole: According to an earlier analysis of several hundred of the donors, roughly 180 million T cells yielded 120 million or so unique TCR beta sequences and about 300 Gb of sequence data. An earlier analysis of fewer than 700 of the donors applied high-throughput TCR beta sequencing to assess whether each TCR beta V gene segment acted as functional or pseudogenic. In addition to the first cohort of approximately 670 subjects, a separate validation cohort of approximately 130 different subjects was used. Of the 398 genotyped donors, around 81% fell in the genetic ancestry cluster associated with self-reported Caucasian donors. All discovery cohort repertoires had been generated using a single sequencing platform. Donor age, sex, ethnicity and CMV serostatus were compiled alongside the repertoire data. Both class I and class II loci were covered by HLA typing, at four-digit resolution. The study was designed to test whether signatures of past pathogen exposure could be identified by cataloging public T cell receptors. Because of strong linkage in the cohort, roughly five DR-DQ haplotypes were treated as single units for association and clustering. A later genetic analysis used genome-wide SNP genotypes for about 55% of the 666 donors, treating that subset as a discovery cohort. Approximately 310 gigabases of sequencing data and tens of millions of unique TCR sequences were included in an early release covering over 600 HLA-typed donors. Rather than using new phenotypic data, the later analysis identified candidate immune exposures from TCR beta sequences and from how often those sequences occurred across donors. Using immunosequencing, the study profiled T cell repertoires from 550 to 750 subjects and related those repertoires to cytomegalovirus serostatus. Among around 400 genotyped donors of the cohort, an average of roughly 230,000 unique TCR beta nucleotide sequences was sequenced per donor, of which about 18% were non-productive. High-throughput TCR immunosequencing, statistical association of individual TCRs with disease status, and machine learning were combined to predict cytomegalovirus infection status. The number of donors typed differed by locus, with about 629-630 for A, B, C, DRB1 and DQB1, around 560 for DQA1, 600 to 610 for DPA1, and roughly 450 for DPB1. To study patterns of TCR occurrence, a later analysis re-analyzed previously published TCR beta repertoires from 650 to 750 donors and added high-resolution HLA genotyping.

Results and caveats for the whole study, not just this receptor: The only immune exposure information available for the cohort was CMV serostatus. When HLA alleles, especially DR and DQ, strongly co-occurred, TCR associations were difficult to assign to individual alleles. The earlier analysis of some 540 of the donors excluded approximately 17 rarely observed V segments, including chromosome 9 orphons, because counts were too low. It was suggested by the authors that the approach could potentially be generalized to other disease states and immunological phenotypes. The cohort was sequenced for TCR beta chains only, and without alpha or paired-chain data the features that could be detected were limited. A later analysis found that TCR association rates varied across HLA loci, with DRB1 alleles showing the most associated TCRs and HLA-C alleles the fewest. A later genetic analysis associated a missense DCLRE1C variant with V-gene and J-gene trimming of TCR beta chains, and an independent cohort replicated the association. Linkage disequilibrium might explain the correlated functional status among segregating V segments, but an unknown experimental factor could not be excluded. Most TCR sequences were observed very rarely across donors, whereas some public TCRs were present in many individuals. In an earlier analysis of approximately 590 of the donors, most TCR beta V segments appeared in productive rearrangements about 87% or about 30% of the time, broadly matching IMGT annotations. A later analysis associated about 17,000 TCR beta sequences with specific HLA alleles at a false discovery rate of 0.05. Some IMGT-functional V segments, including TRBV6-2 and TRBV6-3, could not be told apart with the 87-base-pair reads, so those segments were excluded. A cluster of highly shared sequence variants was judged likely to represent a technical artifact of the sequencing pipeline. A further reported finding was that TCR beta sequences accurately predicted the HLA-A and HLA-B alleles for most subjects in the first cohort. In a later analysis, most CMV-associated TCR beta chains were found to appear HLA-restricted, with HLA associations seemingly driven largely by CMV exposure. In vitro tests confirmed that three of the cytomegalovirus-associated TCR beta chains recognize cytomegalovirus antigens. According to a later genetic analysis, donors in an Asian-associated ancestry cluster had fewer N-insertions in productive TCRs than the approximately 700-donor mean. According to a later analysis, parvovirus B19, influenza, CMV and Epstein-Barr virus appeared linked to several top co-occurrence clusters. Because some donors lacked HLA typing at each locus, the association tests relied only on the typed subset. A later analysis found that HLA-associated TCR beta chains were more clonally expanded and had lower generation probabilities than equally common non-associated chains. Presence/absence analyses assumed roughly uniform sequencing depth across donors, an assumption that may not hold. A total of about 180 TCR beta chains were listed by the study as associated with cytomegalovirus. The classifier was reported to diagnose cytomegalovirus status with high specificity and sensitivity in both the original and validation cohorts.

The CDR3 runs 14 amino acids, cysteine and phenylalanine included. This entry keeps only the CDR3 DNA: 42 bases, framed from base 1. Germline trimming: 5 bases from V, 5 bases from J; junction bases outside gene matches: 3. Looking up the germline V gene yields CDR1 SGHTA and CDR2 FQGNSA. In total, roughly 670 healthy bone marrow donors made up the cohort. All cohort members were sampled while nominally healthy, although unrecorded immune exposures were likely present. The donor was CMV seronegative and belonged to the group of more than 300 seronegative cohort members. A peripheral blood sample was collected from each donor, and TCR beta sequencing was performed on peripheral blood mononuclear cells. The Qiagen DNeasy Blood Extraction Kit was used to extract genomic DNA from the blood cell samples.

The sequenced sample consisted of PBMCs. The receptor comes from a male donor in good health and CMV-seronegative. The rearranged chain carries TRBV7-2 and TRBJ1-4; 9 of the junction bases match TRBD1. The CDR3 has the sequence CASSQTGGNEKLFF. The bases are TGTGCCAGCAGCCAGACAGGGGGGAATGAAAAACTGTTTTTT. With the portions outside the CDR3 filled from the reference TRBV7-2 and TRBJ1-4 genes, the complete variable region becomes GAGVSQSPSNKVTEKGKDVELRCDPISGHTALYWYRQSLGQGLEFLIYFQGNSAPDKSGLPSDRFSAERTGGSVSTLTIQRTQQEDSAVYLCASSQTGGNEKLFFGSGTQLSVL.